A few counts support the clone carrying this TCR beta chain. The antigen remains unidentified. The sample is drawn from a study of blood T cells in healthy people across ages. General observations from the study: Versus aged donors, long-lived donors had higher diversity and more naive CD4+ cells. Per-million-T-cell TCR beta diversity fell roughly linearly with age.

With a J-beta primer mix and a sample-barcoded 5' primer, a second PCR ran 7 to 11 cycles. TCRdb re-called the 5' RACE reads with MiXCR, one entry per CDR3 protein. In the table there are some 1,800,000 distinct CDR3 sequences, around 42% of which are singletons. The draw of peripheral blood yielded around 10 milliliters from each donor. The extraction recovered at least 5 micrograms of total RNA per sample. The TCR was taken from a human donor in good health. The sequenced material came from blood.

Written as DNA, the CDR3 is TGTGCCAGCAGTCTTACCATCCCCCTCAGGGTTCATTCACCCCTCCACTTT. It is translated as CASSLTIPLRVHSPLHF. The gene calls are TRBV27 and TRBJ1-6; TRBD1 might be the D (5 bases). V gave up 5 bases and J gave up 8 bases, with 22 bases separating them. This CDR3 spans 17 amino acids. Germline values: CDR1 MNHEY, CDR2 SMNVEV (reference sequence).